This entry concerns a single TCR beta chain. This receptor's antigen is unknown. No base quality values were provided; no much bigger clone lies one nucleotide off. The record originates from a study of cytomegalovirus exposure and HLA in healthy donors (TCRdb year 2017). With regard to the full study: The 500 to 700 repertoires of the first cohort and the 120 validation repertoires were produced on the same platform, according to a later analysis. The aim of the study was to test whether cataloging public T cell receptors could identify signatures of past pathogen exposure. A separate validation cohort of 100 to 150 different subjects was used in addition to the approximately 610-subject first cohort. To predict cytomegalovirus infection status, the study brought together high-throughput TCR immunosequencing, statistical association of individual TCRs with disease status, and machine learning.

Per the germline V gene, MNHEY is the CDR1 and SVGAGI is the CDR2. V is cut back by 5 bases and J by 7 bases, with 8 bases in the junction unmatched. The cysteine opens and the phenylalanine closes a CDR3 of 15 amino acids. The kept DNA is CDR3 alone, 45 bases in frame from the first base. Libraries came from the immunoSEQ multiplex PCR assay. The published analysis was carried out like this. To diagnose cytomegalovirus status from the catalog of TCR beta chain sequences, a statistical classification framework was built. What TCRdb holds here is the immuneACCESS table cut down to in-frame rearrangements. Part of the clones is not present; checked against another copy, under half of the missing clones reflect an unresolved V gene, and the others are unexplained. Clonal size and the V and J genes are those of that table, whereas D and trimming came from the DNA. The sample includes around 150,000 clones, with approximately 82% observed a single time. The ten biggest clones cover roughly 27% of the sample.

The donors were included in the validation cohort of 100 to 150 subjects, a group kept apart from the roughly 670-subject first cohort. The investigation overall reported the following: In a later analysis, TCRs clustered in the first cohort were found to also tend to co-occur in the roughly 120 validation repertoires, with 85% to 95% of cluster scores above 0. The validation cohort had no HLA typing available for a later analysis, so co-occurrence within that cohort was assessed over all 110 or so repertoires. The study gave a list of under 200 TCR beta chains associated with cytomegalovirus. A few of the identified cytomegalovirus-associated TCR beta chains were confirmed in vitro to be specific for cytomegalovirus antigens. Cytomegalovirus status was reported to be diagnosed by the classifier with high specificity and sensitivity in both the original and validation cohorts. The authors suggested that the approach could potentially be generalized to other disease states and immunological phenotypes. Across donors, most TCR sequences were observed very rarely, whereas some public TCRs were present in many individuals.

The TCR was taken from a man younger than 40 in good health and CMV-seropositive. What was sequenced was PBMCs. The V gene is TRBV6-5 and the J gene is TRBJ2-2; 9 central nucleotides agree with TRBD1. The bases are TGTGCCAGCAGTAGGAACAGGGGGCGCATCGGGGAGCTGTTTTTT. Its protein is CASSRNRGRIGELFF.